The 26 T cell receptor beta chains presented below share a single source sample, sequenced in a study of blood T cell repertoires in COVID-19. The method was immunoSEQ multiplex PCR; TCRdb's version includes in-frame clones alone and lacks a portion of them. The sample holds 60,000 to 75,000 clones; 87% are singletons and the top ten take around a fifth. Sequencing used peripheral blood. All receptors come from a woman at least 80 years old with acute or convalescent COVID-19.

The J gene is TRBJ1-5, the V gene TRBV27; perhaps TRBD1 as D (5 bases). Germline loops: CDR1 MNHEY, CDR2 SMNVEV (reference sequence). This CDR3 region has 18 residues. V was cut by 2 bases and J by 2 bases, with 19 bases left in between. CDR3 protein: CASSLRWRQAGGNQPQHF. CDR3 nucleotide sequence: TGTGCCAGCAGTTTAAGGTGGCGGCAGGCGGGGGGCAATCAGCCCCAGCATTTT.

The rearrangement links TRBV28 to TRBJ1-1; D might be TRBD1 (5 bases). This CDR3 has 13 amino acids. V lost 2 bases to trimming and J lost 4 bases, with 8 bases between them. The germline gives CDR1 MDHEN, CDR2 SYDVKM. The CDR3 loop reads CASSLGQGTEAFF. The CDR3 DNA is TGTGCCAGCAGTTTAGGGCAGGGCACTGAAGCTTTCTTT.

The rearrangement links TRBV6-6 to TRBJ1-6; 8 bases match TRBD1. From germline, CDR1 is MNHNY and CDR2 SVGAGI (reference sequence). This CDR3 has 19 amino acids. V trimming: 5 bases; J trimming: 10 bases; junction bases outside the gene matches: 22. CDR3 sequence: CASSPGQGRTPMEGSPLHF. The DNA for the CDR3 is TGTGCCAGCAGTCCCGGACAGGGCCGCACCCCCATGGAAGGATCACCCCTCCACTTT.

The chain employs TRBV5-5 and TRBJ2-1; maybe TRBD2 (6 bases). Trimming pared 5 bases from V and 10 bases from J, leaving 16 bases between. The CDR3 sequence is 13 residues long. Germline CDR1 SGHKS, CDR2 YYEKEE (reference sequence). CDR3 bases: TGTGCCAGCAGGCGGGACTTATCGGGGGAGCAGTTCTTC. Translated: CASRRDLSGEQFF.

The chain carries TRBV2 and TRBJ1-5; tentative D call: TRBD1 (5 bases). The V end lost 7 bases, the J end lost 4 bases, and 8 bases lay between the germline ends. The CDR3 is made up of 12 amino acids. CDR1 SNHLY and CDR2 FYNNEI come from the germline V gene. The CDR3 nucleotides read TGTGCCAGCAACCGGGGGAATCAGCCCCAGCATTTT. This codes for CASNRGNQPQHF.

The V gene is TRBV5-1, the J gene TRBJ1-1; D is undetermined. The CDR3 is 13 amino acids. Germline values: CDR1 SGHRS, CDR2 YFSETQ. Trimming removed 0 bases from V and 11 bases from J, with 14 bases in between. CDR3 region: CASSLAPVDPAFF. For the CDR3, the DNA is TGCGCCAGCAGCTTGGCCCCGGTCGATCCTGCTTTCTTT.

The chain recombines TRBV7-9 with TRBJ1-1; D might be TRBD1 (5 bases). Germline CDR1 and CDR2: SEHNR and FQNEAQ (reference sequence). V gave up 2 bases and J gave up 1 base, with 8 bases separating them. The CDR3 has 14 residues. CDR3 region: CASSLRQGNTEAFF. Here the CDR3 DNA reads TGTGCCAGCAGCTTACGTCAGGGGAACACTGAAGCTTTCTTT. The full variable domain, rest sourced from reference TRBV7-9 and TRBJ1-1, is DTGVSQNPRHKITKRGQNVTFRCDPISEHNRLYWYRQTLGQGPEFLTYFQNEAQLEKSRLLSDRFSAERPKGSFSTLEIQRTEQGDSAMYLCASSLRQGNTEAFFGQGTRLTVV.

The V gene is TRBV6-5, the J gene TRBJ1-5, with 8 bases fitting TRBD1. J lost 4 bases, V lost 5 bases, and 7 bases had no gene match. The CDR3 sequence is 15 residues long. Germline-derived CDR1 and CDR2 are MNHEY and SVGAGI. This CDR3 reads CASSQTDRENQPQHF. As DNA, the CDR3 is TGTGCCAGCAGTCAAACGGACAGGGAGAATCAGCCCCAGCATTTT.

CDR3 region: CAISDIDRGDSPLHF. CDR3 sequence (DNA): TGTGCCATCAGTGACATAGACAGGGGGGATTCACCCCTCCACTTT. V and J are TRBV10-3 and TRBJ1-6, with 9 nucleotides matching TRBD1. V dropped 3 bases and J dropped 8; count of bases not matched to a gene: 5. The CDR3 contains 15 residues. Per germline, CDR1 ENHRY and CDR2 SYGVKD.

The V and J genes are TRBV5-1 and TRBJ1-6; D gene unclear. CDR1 is SGHRS and CDR2 is YFSETQ in the germline V gene. The CDR3 runs 12 residues. V was cut by 4 bases and J by 7 bases, with 6 bases left in between. CDR3 protein: CASSQNNSPLHF. Written as DNA, the CDR3 is TGCGCCAGCAGCCAGAACAATTCACCCCTCCACTTT. The full variable domain, completed using reference TRBV5-1 and TRBJ1-6, is KAGVTQTPRYLIKTRGQQVTLSCSPISGHRSVSWYQQTPGQGLQFLFEYFSETQRNKGNFPGRFSGRQFSNSRSEMNVSTLELGDSALYLCASSQNNSPLHFGNGTRLTVT.

The chain has TRBV5-1 and TRBJ2-2; 10 nucleotides match TRBD1. Trimming at V came to 4 bases and at J to 3 bases, leaving 6 bases not matched to a gene. The germline V gene encodes CDR1 SGHRS and CDR2 YFSETQ. This CDR3 has 16 amino acids. The CDR3: CASSTWTGGDTGELFF. The CDR3 region has the DNA TGCGCCAGCAGCACCTGGACAGGGGGGGACACCGGGGAGCTGTTTTTT.

This chain's CDR3 is CASSWGHSGLAGLIGNEQFF. Here the CDR3 DNA reads TGTGCCAGCAGCTGGGGACACTCAGGATTAGCGGGCCTAATCGGGAATGAGCAGTTCTTC. The chain combines TRBV5-4 with TRBJ2-1, with D maybe TRBD2 (7 bases). V shed 3 bases and J shed 7 bases, with 32 bases lying between them. Germline loops: CDR1 SGHNT, CDR2 YYREEE (reference sequence). This CDR3 has 20 amino acids.

The chain uses TRBV5-1 and TRBJ1-1; D is perhaps TRBD1 (6 bases). This CDR3 comprises 13 residues. V was shortened by 4 bases and J by 1 base, with 8 bases between the two germline ends. From germline, CDR1 is SGHRS and CDR2 YFSETQ. The CDR3 region is CASSTGQNTEAFF. CDR3 nucleotides: TGCGCCAGCAGCACGGGACAGAACACTGAAGCTTTCTTT.

This sequence joins TRBV6-6 and TRBJ1-1; D might be TRBD1 (5 bases). The CDR3 is 14 residues long. CDR1 and CDR2 (germline): MNHNY, SVGAGI (reference sequence). The germline V and J ends were trimmed by 0 bases and 4 bases, with 9 bases remaining between them. The CDR3 here is CASSYSAGLTEAFF. The CDR3 DNA sequence: TGTGCCAGCAGTTACTCGGCAGGGCTCACTGAAGCTTTCTTT.

The rearrangement links TRBV19 to TRBJ2-1; 10 positions match TRBD2. CDR1 is LNHDA and CDR2 is SQIVND in the germline V gene (reference sequence). Trimming took 4 bases from V and 7 from J; bases not matched to a gene: 13. The CDR3 contains 17 residues. The CDR3 DNA reads TGTGCCAGTAGTACGGCAGCGGGGGGGGCCGGTTTTAATGAGCAGTTCTTC. Translating gives CASSTAAGGAGFNEQFF.

This clone has only a few counts. The J gene is TRBJ1-1, the V gene TRBV6-5; 7 nucleotides agree with TRBD1. This CDR3 contains 10 residues. V shed 7 bases, J shed 8 bases, and the junction held 1 base outside the gene matches. Germline lookup yields CDR1 MNHEY and CDR2 SVGAGI. CDR3 sequence reads: CASMDREAFF. CDR3 DNA: TGTGCCAGCATGGACAGGGAAGCTTTCTTT.

The chain is built from TRBV28 and TRBJ1-1; D is perhaps TRBD1 (5 bases). This CDR3 has 12 amino acids. The germline gives CDR1 MDHEN, CDR2 SYDVKM. The V and J ends lost 5 bases and 10 bases respectively, with 14 bases between them. CDR3 sequence (DNA): TGTGCCAGCAGTACATGGACAATCCGAGCTTTCTTT. It specifies CASSTWTIRAFF. The full variable domain, with the rest looked up from reference TRBV28 and TRBJ1-1, is DVKVTQSSRYLVKRTGEKVFLECVQDMDHENMFWYRQDPGLGLRLIYFSYDVKMKEKGDIPEGYSVSREKKERFSLILESASTNQTSMYLCASSTWTIRAFFGQGTRLTVV.

This clone has only one observation. This chain joins TRBV5-1 and TRBJ1-5, with a possible D match to TRBD1 (6 bases). Trimming removed 2 bases from V and 1 base from J, with 10 bases in between. CDR3 size: 15 residues. Germline V lookup: CDR1 SGHRS, CDR2 YFSETQ. Written as DNA, the CDR3 is TGCGCCAGCAGCTTATCGGACAGCAGCAATCAGCCCCAGCATTTT. It codes for CASSLSDSSNQPQHF.

V gene TRBV5-1 combines with J gene TRBJ1-3; 8 bases fit TRBD1. CDR3 length equals 15 residues. Trimming at V came to 2 bases and at J to 0 bases, leaving 1 base not matched to a gene. Germline CDR1 reads SGHRS; CDR2 reads YFSETQ. CDR3 nucleotides: TGCGCCAGCAGCTTCCAGGGGGCCTCTGGAAACACCATATATTTT. This encodes CASSFQGASGNTIYF.

The V call is TRBV4-3, the J call TRBJ1-3; 8 bases map to TRBD1. Trimming at V came to 0 bases and at J to 6 bases, leaving 7 bases not matched to a gene. This CDR3 has 16 amino acids. Germline loops: CDR1 LGHNA, CDR2 YSLEER. CDR3 residues: CASSQEVGQETNTIYF. CDR3 bases: TGCGCCAGCAGCCAAGAAGTGGGACAGGAGACAAACACCATATATTTT.

The genes are TRBV7-6 and TRBJ2-5; D call uncertain. The V end lost 5 bases, the J end lost 3 bases, and 10 bases lay between the germline ends. The germline V gene has CDR1 SGHVS and CDR2 FNYEAQ. The CDR3 length is 13 residues. CDR3 nucleotide sequence: TGTGCCAGCAGCCAACCCCAGGAAGAGACCCAGTACTTC. Its protein is CASSQPQEETQYF.

V usage is TRBV2 and J usage is TRBJ1-5; the D gene is possibly TRBD1 (5 bases). Germline assignment: CDR1 SNHLY and CDR2 FYNNEI. V was shortened by 0 bases and J by 2 bases, with 11 bases between the two germline ends. This CDR3 is 16 amino acids long. The CDR3, as DNA: TGTGCCAGCAGTGAAGCGTCCGGGGGTGGCAATCAGCCCCAGCATTTT. Translating gives CASSEASGGGNQPQHF. The whole variable domain, remainder taken from reference TRBV2 and TRBJ1-5, is EPEVTQTPSHQVTQMGQEVILRCVPISNHLYFYWYRQILGQKVEFLVSFYNNEISEKSEIFDDQFSVERPDGSNFTLKIRSTKLEDSAMYFCASSEASGGGNQPQHFGDGTRLSIL.

The V call is TRBV19, the J call TRBJ2-1, with TRBD1 identical over 7 bases. CDR3 length: 15 residues. After removal of 6 bases from V and 4 bases from J, the junction contained 9 bases not matched to a gene. Germline CDR1 and CDR2: LNHDA and SQIVND (reference sequence). DNA for the CDR3: TGTGCCAGTAGGGACGGACAGGTGAAGTACAATGAGCAGTTCTTC. Residues: CASRDGQVKYNEQFF.

The chain recombines TRBV7-2 with TRBJ1-6; tentatively, D is TRBD1 (5 bases). The CDR3 consists of 15 residues. Germline CDR1 reads SGHTA; CDR2 reads FQGNSA. V dropped 3 bases and J dropped 6 bases, with 12 bases sitting between them. The CDR3, as DNA: TGTGCCAGCAGCTTGGATAAAGGGGCTAATTCACCCCTCCACTTT. Translated: CASSLDKGANSPLHF.

J is TRBJ1-5 and V is TRBV19, with TRBD1 matching 8 bases. This CDR3 region has 15 residues. Germline CDR1 reads LNHDA; CDR2 reads SQIVND (reference sequence). Unmatched junction bases numbered 3, after V lost 0 bases and J lost 5 bases. The CDR3 is CASSIERQGYQPQHF. The CDR3 bases are TGTGCCAGTAGTATAGAAAGACAGGGGTATCAGCCCCAGCATTTT. Full variable domain (outside the CDR3, taken from reference TRBV19 and TRBJ1-5): DGGITQSPKYLFRKEGQNVTLSCEQNLNHDAMYWYRQDPGQGLRLIYYSQIVNDFQKGDIAEGYSVSREKKESFPLTVTSAQKNPTAFYLCASSIERQGYQPQHFGDGTRLSIL.

The gene calls are TRBV3-1 (or the pseudogene TRBV3-2) and TRBJ2-7; possibly TRBD2 for D (7 bases). The CDR3 totals 14 residues. Trimming pared 2 bases from V and 2 bases from J, leaving 10 bases between. CDR1 is LGHDT, CDR2 YNNKEL, per germline (reference sequence). The CDR3 spells CASSQRGGPYEQYF. CDR3 nucleotide sequence: TGTGCCAGCAGCCAAAGGGGGGGGCCCTACGAGCAGTACTTC.